These 8 T cell receptor beta chains were all obtained from the same sample, sequenced in a study of brain metastases from non-small cell lung cancer. Data came from immunoSEQ multiplex PCR; TCRdb stores just in-frame clones and leaves some out. The sample holds about 4,200 clones; 75% to 90% are singletons and the top ten take 6.4%. Sequencing was performed on primary lung tumor tissue. Source of these receptors: a donor aged 40 or over with non-small cell lung cancer.

The DNA for the CDR3 is TGTGCCAGTAGTAGGGACAGACTGAACACTGAAGCTTTCTTT. Amino acid sequence: CASSRDRLNTEAFF. The genes are TRBV19 and TRBJ1-1; 7 bases line up with TRBD1. Trimming at V came to 4 bases and at J to 0 bases, leaving 2 bases not matched to a gene. The CDR3 consists of 14 residues. Germline values: CDR1 LNHDA, CDR2 SQIVND (reference sequence).

V gene TRBV19 combines with J gene TRBJ1-1, with D uncertain. This CDR3 has 14 residues. Germline values: CDR1 LNHDA, CDR2 SQIVND (reference sequence). Deletions cut 3 bases from V and 1 base from J, with 9 bases between. CDR3: CASSILAENTEAFF. CDR3 sequence (DNA): TGTGCCAGTAGTATCTTAGCCGAGAACACTGAAGCTTTCTTT.

This clone was counted once. The chain uses TRBV28 and TRBJ2-1; D call uncertain. Per germline, CDR1 MDHEN and CDR2 SYDVKM. V lost 2 bases to trimming and J lost 9 bases, with 8 bases between them. This CDR3 spans 12 amino acids. The CDR3 sequence: CASSLTVVEQFF. CDR3 bases: TGTGCCAGCAGTTTAACAGTGGTTGAGCAGTTCTTC. The complete variable domain, with remaining parts taken from reference TRBV28 and TRBJ2-1, reads DVKVTQSSRYLVKRTGEKVFLECVQDMDHENMFWYRQDPGLGLRLIYFSYDVKMKEKGDIPEGYSVSREKKERFSLILESASTNQTSMYLCASSLTVVEQFFGPGTRLTVL.

J is TRBJ2-7 and V is TRBV9, with D perhaps TRBD2 (5 bases). The CDR3 runs to 13 residues. Trimming removed 1 base from V and 11 bases from J, with 16 bases in between. Per germline, CDR1 SGDLS and CDR2 YYNGEE. The CDR3 coding sequence is TGTGCCAGCAGCGTAATAAGCGGAACGCCGAAGTACTTC. Translated: CASSVISGTPKYF.

The J gene is TRBJ2-7, the V gene TRBV2; TRBD2 matches 12 bases. Trimming took 1 base from V and 6 from J; bases not matched to a gene: 10. Germline V gives CDR1 SNHLY, CDR2 FYNNEI. This CDR3 spans 17 amino acids. The CDR3 is CASSEGIRLAGVAEQYF. CDR3 nucleotide sequence: TGTGCCAGCAGTGAAGGGATTAGACTAGCGGGAGTGGCCGAGCAGTACTTC.

This clone was counted a few times. Written as DNA, the CDR3 is TGTGCCAGCAGCTTCGAATCGATGGAAAAACTGTTTTTT. It codes for CASSFESMEKLFF. The V gene is TRBV7-9, the J gene TRBJ1-4; D gene unclear. The CDR3 is 13 amino acids. V was cut by 3 bases and J by 8 bases, with 10 bases left in between. Germline CDR1 SEHNR, CDR2 FQNEAQ (reference sequence).

The rearrangement joins TRBV5-1 to TRBJ2-2, with TRBD1 as a possible D gene (5 bases). CDR3 size: 13 residues. The germline V and J ends were trimmed by 4 bases and 5 bases, with 9 bases remaining between them. Germline-derived CDR1 and CDR2 are SGHRS and YFSETQ. The CDR3 sequence is CASSVTVTGELFF. CDR3 nucleotides: TGCGCCAGCAGCGTGACAGTGACCGGGGAGCTGTTTTTT.

The rearrangement uses TRBV2 and TRBJ2-1; 10 bases align to TRBD2. The CDR3 has 15 residues. J lost 6 bases, V lost 5 bases, and 7 bases had no gene match. CDR1 SNHLY and CDR2 FYNNEI come from the germline V gene. CDR3 region: CASSRRTSGGNEQFF. CDR3 in DNA: TGTGCCAGCAGTCGTAGGACTAGCGGAGGCAATGAGCAGTTCTTC.